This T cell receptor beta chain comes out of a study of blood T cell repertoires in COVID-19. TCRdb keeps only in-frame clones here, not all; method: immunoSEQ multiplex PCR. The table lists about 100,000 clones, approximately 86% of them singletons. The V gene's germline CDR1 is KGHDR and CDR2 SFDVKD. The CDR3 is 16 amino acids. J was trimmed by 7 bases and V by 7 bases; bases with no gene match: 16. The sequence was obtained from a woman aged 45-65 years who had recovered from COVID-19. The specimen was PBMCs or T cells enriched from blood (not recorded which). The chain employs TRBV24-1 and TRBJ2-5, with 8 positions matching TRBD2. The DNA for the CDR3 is TGTGCCACCAGCTCGCCTGGGCGGGAGGCTCCAGGGACCCAGTACTTC. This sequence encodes CATSSPGREAPGTQYF.